This T cell receptor beta chain came from a study of technical replicates of blood from several donors. The CDR3 consists of 14 residues. With 11 bases removed from V and 4 bases from J, the gap between germline ends came to 20 bases. The V gene's germline CDR1 is SGHDN and CDR2 FVKESK. TCRdb keeps only in-frame clones here, not all; method: immunoSEQ multiplex PCR. The sample shows fewer than 60,000 clones, nearly 95% of them seen only once. The clonotype originates from a human donor in good health. Some clones in this sample may be carry-over from other donors' samples. The V gene is TRBV14, the J gene TRBJ1-2, with D uncertain. Sequenced: PBMCs. CDR3 in amino acids: CAGFLGSGGYGYTF. For the CDR3, the DNA is TGTGCCGGATTCTTAGGAAGTGGAGGCTATGGCTACACCTTC.